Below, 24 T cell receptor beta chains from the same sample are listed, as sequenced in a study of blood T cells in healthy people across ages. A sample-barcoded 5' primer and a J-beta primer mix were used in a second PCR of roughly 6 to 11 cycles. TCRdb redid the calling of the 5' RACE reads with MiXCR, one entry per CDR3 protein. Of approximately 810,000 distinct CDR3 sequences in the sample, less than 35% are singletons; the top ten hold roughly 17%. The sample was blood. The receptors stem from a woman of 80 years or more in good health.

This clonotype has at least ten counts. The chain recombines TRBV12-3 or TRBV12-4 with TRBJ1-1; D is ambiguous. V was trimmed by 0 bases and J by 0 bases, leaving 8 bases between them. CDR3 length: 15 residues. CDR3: CASSLARRMNTEAFF. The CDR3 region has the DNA TGTGCCAGCAGTTTAGCGCGCAGGATGAACACTGAAGCTTTCTTT.

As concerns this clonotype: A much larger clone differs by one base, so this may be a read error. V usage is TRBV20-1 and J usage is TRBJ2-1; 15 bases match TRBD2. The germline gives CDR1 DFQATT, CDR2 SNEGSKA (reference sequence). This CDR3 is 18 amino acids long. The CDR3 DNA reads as TGCAGAGCTGGGACTAGCGGGGGGAAGGGGGTCTCCTACAATGAGCAGTTCTTC. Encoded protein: CRAGTSGGKGVSYNEQFF.

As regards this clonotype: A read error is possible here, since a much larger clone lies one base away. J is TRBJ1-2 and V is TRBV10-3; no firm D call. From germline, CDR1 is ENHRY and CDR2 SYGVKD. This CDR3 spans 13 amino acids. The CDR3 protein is CAISEDTNYGYAF. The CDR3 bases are TGTGCCATCAGCGAAGACACGAACTATGGCTACGCCTTC.

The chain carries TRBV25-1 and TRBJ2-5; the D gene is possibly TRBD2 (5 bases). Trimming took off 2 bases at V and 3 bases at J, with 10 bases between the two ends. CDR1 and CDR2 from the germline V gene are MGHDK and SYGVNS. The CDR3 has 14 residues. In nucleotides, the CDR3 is TGTGCCAGCAGTGAAGAACGGGGAGAAGAGACCCAGTACTTC. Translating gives CASSEERGEETQYF.

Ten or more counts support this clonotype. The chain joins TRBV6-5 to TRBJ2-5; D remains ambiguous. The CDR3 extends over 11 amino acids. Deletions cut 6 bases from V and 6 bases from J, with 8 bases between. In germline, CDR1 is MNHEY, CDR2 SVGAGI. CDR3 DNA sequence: TGTGCCAGCAGCAACGTGCAGACCCAGTACTTC. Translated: CASSNVQTQYF.

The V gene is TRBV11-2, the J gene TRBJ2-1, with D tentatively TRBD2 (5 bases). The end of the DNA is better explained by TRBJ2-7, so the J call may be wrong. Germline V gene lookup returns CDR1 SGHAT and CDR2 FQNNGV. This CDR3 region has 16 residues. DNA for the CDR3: TGTGCCAGCAGCTTAGGGGAGCTCGCAATCTCCTACGAGCAGTACTTC. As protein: CASSLGELAISYEQYF.

CDR3 residues: CASSLRQGQGEQYF. The CDR3 DNA reads TGTGCCAGCAGCTTAAGACAGGGTCAGGGCGAGCAGTACTTC. This rearrangement joins TRBV7-2 to TRBJ2-5, with 7 bases matching TRBD1. The assigned J gene may be wrong: the sequence end matches TRBJ2-7 better. The CDR3 covers 14 residues. The V gene's germline CDR1 is SGHTA and CDR2 FQGNSA.

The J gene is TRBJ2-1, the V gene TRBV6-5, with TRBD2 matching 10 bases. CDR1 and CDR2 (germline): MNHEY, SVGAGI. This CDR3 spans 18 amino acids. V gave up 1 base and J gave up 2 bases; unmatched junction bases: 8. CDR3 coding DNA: TGTGCCAGCAGTTACTTACCCCTAGCGGGAGTGGCCTACAATGAGCAGTTCTTC. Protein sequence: CASSYLPLAGVAYNEQFF.

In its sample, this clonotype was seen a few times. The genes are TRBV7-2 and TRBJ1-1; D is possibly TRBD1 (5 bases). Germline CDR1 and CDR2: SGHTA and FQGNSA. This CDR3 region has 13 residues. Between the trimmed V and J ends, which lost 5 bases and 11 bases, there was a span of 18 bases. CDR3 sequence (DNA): TGTGCCAGCAGCCTCTTCGACAGCCCAGGGGCTTTCTTT. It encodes CASSLFDSPGAFF.

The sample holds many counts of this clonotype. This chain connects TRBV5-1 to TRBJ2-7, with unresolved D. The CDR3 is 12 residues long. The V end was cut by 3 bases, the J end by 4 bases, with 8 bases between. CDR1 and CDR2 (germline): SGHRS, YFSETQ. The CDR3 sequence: CASSSVGYEQYF. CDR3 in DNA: TGCGCCAGCAGCTCCGTGGGTTACGAGCAGTACTTC. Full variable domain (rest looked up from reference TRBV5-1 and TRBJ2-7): KAGVTQTPRYLIKTRGQQVTLSCSPISGHRSVSWYQQTPGQGLQFLFEYFSETQRNKGNFPGRFSGRQFSNSRSEMNVSTLELGDSALYLCASSSVGYEQYFGPGTRLTVT.

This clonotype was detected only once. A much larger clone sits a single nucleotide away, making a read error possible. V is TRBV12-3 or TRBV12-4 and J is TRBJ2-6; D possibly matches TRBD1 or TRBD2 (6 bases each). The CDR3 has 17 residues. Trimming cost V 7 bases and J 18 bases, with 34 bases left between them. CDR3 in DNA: TGTGCCAGCATCCGAAGGGGGGCGCCCTCTGGGGCCAACATCCGGACTTTC. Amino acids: CASIRRGAPSGANIRTF.

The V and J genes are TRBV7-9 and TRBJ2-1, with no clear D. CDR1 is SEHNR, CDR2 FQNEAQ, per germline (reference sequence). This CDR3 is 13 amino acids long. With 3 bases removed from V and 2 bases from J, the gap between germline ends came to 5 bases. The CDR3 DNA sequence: TGTGCCAGCAGCTTCTATCCCTACAATGAGCAGTTCTTC. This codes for CASSFYPYNEQFF.

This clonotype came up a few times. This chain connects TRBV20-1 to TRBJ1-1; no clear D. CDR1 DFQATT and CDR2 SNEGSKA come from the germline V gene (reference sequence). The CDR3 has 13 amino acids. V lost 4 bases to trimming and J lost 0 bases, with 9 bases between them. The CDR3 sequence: CSANNILNTEAFF. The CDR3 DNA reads TGCAGTGCTAACAACATCTTGAACACTGAAGCTTTCTTT.

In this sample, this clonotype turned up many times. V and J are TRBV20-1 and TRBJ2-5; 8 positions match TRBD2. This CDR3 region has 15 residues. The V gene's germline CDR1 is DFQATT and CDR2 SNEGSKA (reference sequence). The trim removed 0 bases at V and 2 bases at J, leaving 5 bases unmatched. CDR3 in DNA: TGCAGTGCTAGAGACCCAGCGGGGGCACAAGAGACCCAGTACTTC. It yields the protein CSARDPAGAQETQYF.

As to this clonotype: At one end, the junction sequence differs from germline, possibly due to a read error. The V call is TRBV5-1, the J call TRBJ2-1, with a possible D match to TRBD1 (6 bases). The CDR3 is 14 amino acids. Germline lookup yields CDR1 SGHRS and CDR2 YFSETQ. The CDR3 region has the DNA TGCGCCAACAGCTCACAGGGTTCCTACAATGAGCAGTTCTTC. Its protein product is CANSSQGSYNEQFF.

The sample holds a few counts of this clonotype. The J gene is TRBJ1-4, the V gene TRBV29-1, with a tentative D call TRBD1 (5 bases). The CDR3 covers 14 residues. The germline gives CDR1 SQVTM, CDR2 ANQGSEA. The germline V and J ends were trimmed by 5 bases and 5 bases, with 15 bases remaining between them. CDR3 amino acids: CSVQRGSGNEKLFF. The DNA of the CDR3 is TGCAGCGTTCAAAGGGGTTCGGGCAATGAAAAACTGTTTTTT.

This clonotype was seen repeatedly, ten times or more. CDR3 nucleotide sequence: TGTGCCAGCTCATTACCGACTCCTAGCACAGATACGCAGTATTTT. It translates to CASSLPTPSTDTQYF. J is TRBJ2-3 and V is TRBV18; D is unclear. The germline V gene encodes CDR1 KGHSH and CDR2 LQKENI. The CDR3 contains 15 residues. V lost 5 bases to trimming and J lost 0 bases, with 12 bases between them. The full variable domain, in which reference TRBV18 and TRBJ2-3 provide the parts outside the CDR3, is NAGVMQNPRHLVRRRGQEARLRCSPMKGHSHVYWYRQLPEEGLKFMVYLQKENIIDESGMPKERFSAEFPKEGPSILRIQQVVRGDSAAYFCASSLPTPSTDTQYFGPGTRLTVL.

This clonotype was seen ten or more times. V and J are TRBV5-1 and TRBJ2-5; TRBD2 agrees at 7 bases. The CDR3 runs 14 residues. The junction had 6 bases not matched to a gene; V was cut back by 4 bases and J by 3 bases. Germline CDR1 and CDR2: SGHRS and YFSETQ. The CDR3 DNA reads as TGCGCCAGCAGCCAAGGTCGGGGGGAAGAGACCCAGTACTTC. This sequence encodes CASSQGRGEETQYF. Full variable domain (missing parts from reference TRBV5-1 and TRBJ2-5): KAGVTQTPRYLIKTRGQQVTLSCSPISGHRSVSWYQQTPGQGLQFLFEYFSETQRNKGNFPGRFSGRQFSNSRSEMNVSTLELGDSALYLCASSQGRGEETQYFGPGTRLLVL.

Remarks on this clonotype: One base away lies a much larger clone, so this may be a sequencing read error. CDR3 region: CSVKDRGLRNSPLHF. DNA of the CDR3: TGCAGCGTTAAGGACAGGGGGCTTAGGAATTCACCCCTCCACTTT. The chain combines TRBV29-1 with TRBJ1-6; 11 nucleotides match TRBD1. Trimming at V came to 5 bases and at J to 7 bases, leaving 7 bases not matched to a gene. The CDR3 extends over 15 amino acids. CDR1 SQVTM and CDR2 ANQGSEA come from the germline V gene.

CDR3 sequence: CSARLDRGFGTF. CDR3 DNA sequence: TGCAGTGCTAGACTTGACAGGGGATTCGGGACCTTC. This rearrangement joins TRBV20-1 to TRBJ1-2; 8 bases agree with TRBD1. The CDR3 consists of 12 residues. V was pared by 2 bases and J by 14 bases, with 10 bases of the junction left unmatched. Germline CDR1 reads DFQATT; CDR2 reads SNEGSKA (reference sequence).

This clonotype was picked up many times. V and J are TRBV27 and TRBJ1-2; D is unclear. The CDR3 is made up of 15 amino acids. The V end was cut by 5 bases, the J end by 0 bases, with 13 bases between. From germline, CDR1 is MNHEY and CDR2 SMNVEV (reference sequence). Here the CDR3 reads CASSPTITANYGYTF. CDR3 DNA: TGTGCCAGCAGTCCCACTATCACCGCTAACTATGGCTACACCTTC.

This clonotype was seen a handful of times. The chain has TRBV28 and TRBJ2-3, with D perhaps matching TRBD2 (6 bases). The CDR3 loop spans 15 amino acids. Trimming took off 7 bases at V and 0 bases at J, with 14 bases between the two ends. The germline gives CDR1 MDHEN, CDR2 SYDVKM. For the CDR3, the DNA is TGTGCCAGCAAGATGGGCGGGGTGAGCACAGATACGCAGTATTTT. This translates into CASKMGGVSTDTQYF.

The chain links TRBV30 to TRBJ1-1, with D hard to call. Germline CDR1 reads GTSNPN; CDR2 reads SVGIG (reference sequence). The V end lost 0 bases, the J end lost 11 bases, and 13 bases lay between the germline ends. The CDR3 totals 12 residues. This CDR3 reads CAWSVQEPSAFF. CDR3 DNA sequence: TGTGCCTGGAGTGTACAAGAACCTAGCGCTTTCTTT.

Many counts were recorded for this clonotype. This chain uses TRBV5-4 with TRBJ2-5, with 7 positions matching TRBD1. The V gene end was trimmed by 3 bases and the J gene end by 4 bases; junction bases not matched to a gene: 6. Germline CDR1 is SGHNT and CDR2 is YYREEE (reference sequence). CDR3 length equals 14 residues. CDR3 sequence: CASSWGGDRETQYF. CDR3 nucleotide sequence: TGTGCCAGCAGCTGGGGTGGGGACAGAGAGACCCAGTACTTC.